These 22 T cell receptor beta chains originate from one sample sequenced in a study of blood T cell repertoires in COVID-19. The data were produced by immunoSEQ multiplex PCR, yet TCRdb's version contains in-frame clones alone and is incomplete. Altogether 200,000 to 250,000 clones are present, 84% being singletons, with the ten largest covering 15% to 20%. The sequenced material came from peripheral blood. The receptors come from a man aged 30-40 years with active or convalescent COVID-19.

The V call is TRBV27, the J call TRBJ1-1, with D tentatively TRBD1 (5 bases). In germline, CDR1 is MNHEY, CDR2 SMNVEV (reference sequence). Trimming stripped 2 bases from V and 4 bases from J, with 11 bases between. The CDR3 contains 14 residues. CDR3 region: CASSLQGSATEAFF. DNA of the CDR3: TGTGCCAGCAGTTTACAGGGTTCCGCCACTGAAGCTTTCTTT.

This rearrangement joins TRBV19 to TRBJ2-7; D gene unclear. The V and J ends lost 3 bases and 4 bases respectively, with 16 bases between them. The CDR3 is 15 amino acids. Germline V lookup: CDR1 LNHDA, CDR2 SQIVND (reference sequence). The CDR3 loop is CASSMRSVGEYEQYF. CDR3 in DNA: TGTGCCAGTAGTATGAGGTCTGTAGGAGAGTACGAGCAGTACTTC.

The V gene is TRBV7-9, the J gene TRBJ2-1; D is perhaps TRBD1 (6 bases). Trimming took off 7 bases at V and 0 bases at J, with 16 bases between the two ends. This CDR3 spans 16 amino acids. Germline V gene sequence: CDR1 SEHNR, CDR2 FQNEAQ (reference sequence). The DNA of the CDR3 is TGTGCCAGCACCCTGACCGGGACACCCTCCTACAATGAGCAGTTCTTC. Its protein is CASTLTGTPSYNEQFF.

This clone has a handful of counts. The rearrangement links TRBV21-1 to TRBJ1-1; the table assigns TRBD1, which was not confirmed against the DNA. TRBV21-1 is tagged as a pseudogene. The CDR3 extends over 14 amino acids. The CDR3 loop reads CASTLSGGEAEAFF. The DNA for the CDR3 is TGTGCCAGCACCCTCTCAGGGGGCGAAGCTGAAGCTTTCTTT.

The chain is built from TRBV27 and TRBJ2-5; 8 bases match TRBD1. This CDR3 has 15 residues. Germline V gene sequence: CDR1 MNHEY, CDR2 SMNVEV (reference sequence). V dropped 5 bases and J dropped 2; count of bases not matched to a gene: 7. CDR3 loop: CASSSLGTGQETQYF. CDR3 sequence (DNA): TGTGCCAGCAGTAGCCTCGGGACAGGACAAGAGACCCAGTACTTC.

The rearrangement uses TRBV24-1 and TRBJ2-4, with 7 bases identical to TRBD1. The CDR3 has 16 amino acids. J gave up 1 base and V 5 bases, and 7 bases lay outside the gene matches. CDR1 is KGHDR, CDR2 SFDVKD, per germline. CDR3 in amino acids: CATSGGQYGAKNIQYF. As DNA, the CDR3 is TGTGCCACCAGTGGGGGACAGTACGGGGCCAAAAACATTCAGTACTTC.

The chain employs TRBV4-2 and TRBJ1-1; the D gene is possibly TRBD1 (6 bases). Germline CDR1 reads LGHNA; CDR2 reads YNFKEQ. V lost 1 base and J lost 6, with 15 bases in between. The CDR3 sequence is 15 residues long. The DNA of the CDR3 is TGTGCCAGCAGCCAAGGGGAACAGGGAAGGGCTGAAGCTTTCTTT. Protein product: CASSQGEQGRAEAFF.

This chain uses TRBV4-3 with TRBJ1-1, with D possibly TRBD1 on 5 matching bases. Trimming removed 0 bases at V and 8 bases at J, with 7 bases between. The length of the CDR3 is 12 residues. From germline, CDR1 is LGHNA and CDR2 YSLEER. CDR3: CASSQEAGEAFF. CDR3 DNA sequence: TGCGCCAGCAGCCAAGAGGCAGGGGAAGCTTTCTTT.

J is TRBJ2-3 and V is TRBV23-1; D remains unclear. TRBV23-1 is identified as an open reading frame with a role that is uncertain. V was trimmed by 6 bases and J by 1 base, leaving 5 bases between them. The CDR3 has 12 amino acids. The DNA of the CDR3 is TGCGCCAGCAGCCAGGGCACAGATACGCAGTATTTT. Its translation is CASSQGTDTQYF.

This clone has more than one count but fewer than ten. The gene calls are TRBV11-2 and TRBJ1-1, with 7 nucleotides matching TRBD1. Germline CDR1 reads SGHAT; CDR2 reads FQNNGV. With 5 bases clipped from V and 5 bases from J, the junction kept 5 bases outside the gene matches. CDR3 length equals 13 residues. The CDR3 sequence: CASSPDRLTEAFF. As DNA, the CDR3 is TGTGCCAGCAGCCCGGACAGGTTGACTGAAGCTTTCTTT.

V usage is TRBV7-9 and J usage is TRBJ1-2; TRBD1 is a possible D gene (5 bases). Trimming shortened V by 5 bases and J by 5 bases, and 15 bases separated the two germline ends. Germline values: CDR1 SEHNR, CDR2 FQNEAQ (reference sequence). The length of the CDR3 is 14 residues. The CDR3 here is CASSPPPRGYGYTF. In DNA, the CDR3 is TGTGCCAGCAGCCCTCCCCCCCGGGGGTATGGCTACACCTTC. Combining the CDR3 with reference TRBV7-9 and TRBJ1-2 gives the whole variable domain DTGVSQNPRHKITKRGQNVTFRCDPISEHNRLYWYRQTLGQGPEFLTYFQNEAQLEKSRLLSDRFSAERPKGSFSTLEIQRTEQGDSAMYLCASSPPPRGYGYTFGSGTRLTVV.

This chain links TRBV5-4 with TRBJ2-5; perhaps TRBD2 as D (6 bases). Trimming pared 7 bases from V and 0 bases from J, leaving 13 bases between. This CDR3 is built from 14 residues. CDR1 SGHNT and CDR2 YYREEE come from the germline V gene (reference sequence). CDR3 DNA: TGTGCCAGCCGTTCGGAGGGGTACCAAGAGACCCAGTACTTC. Translating gives CASRSEGYQETQYF.

This chain links TRBV10-2 with TRBJ2-3; 10 positions match TRBD2. The CDR3 is 16 residues long. From germline, CDR1 is WSHSY and CDR2 SAAADI. V lost 3 bases, J lost 3 bases, and 6 bases stayed unmatched. The CDR3 reads CASSDGASGRTDTQYF. In nucleotides, the CDR3 is TGCGCCAGCAGTGACGGGGCTAGCGGGAGAACAGATACGCAGTATTTT.

This clone appeared a few times. The chain employs TRBV28 and TRBJ1-2; TRBD1 aligns across 7 bases. CDR3 length: 13 amino acids. Germline V gene sequence: CDR1 MDHEN, CDR2 SYDVKM. The V segment lost 7 bases and the J segment 2 bases; nucleotides outside the gene matches: 4. The CDR3 here is CASTLDRNYGYTF. The CDR3 DNA follows: TGTGCCAGCACCCTGGACAGGAACTATGGCTACACCTTC.

This chain joins TRBV7-9 and TRBJ2-1, with 7 bases aligning to TRBD2. The CDR3 has 16 amino acids. J was trimmed by 5 bases and V by 7 bases; bases with no gene match: 14. CDR1 and CDR2 from the germline V gene are SEHNR and FQNEAQ (reference sequence). CDR3 protein: CASNLAGGELDNEQFF. The CDR3 bases are TGTGCCAGCAACCTCGCTGGGGGGGAGTTAGACAATGAGCAGTTCTTC. Full variable domain (remainder filled in from reference TRBV7-9 and TRBJ2-1): DTGVSQNPRHKITKRGQNVTFRCDPISEHNRLYWYRQTLGQGPEFLTYFQNEAQLEKSRLLSDRFSAERPKGSFSTLEIQRTEQGDSAMYLCASNLAGGELDNEQFFGPGTRLTVL.

V and J are TRBV30 and TRBJ2-3, with 8 bases identical to TRBD2. The CDR3 totals 13 residues. V lost 3 bases to trimming and J lost 6 bases; unmatched junction nucleotides: 5. CDR1 is GTSNPN and CDR2 is SVGIG in the germline V gene (reference sequence). CDR3 region: CAWRASGGDTQYF. The CDR3 DNA reads as TGTGCCTGGAGGGCCTCGGGGGGGGATACGCAGTATTTT.

This chain joins TRBV30 and TRBJ2-3; D perhaps matches TRBD1 (5 bases). The germline V and J ends were trimmed by 5 bases and 6 bases, with 9 bases remaining between them. Germline CDR1 reads GTSNPN; CDR2 reads SVGIG (reference sequence). CDR3 length: 11 amino acids. The CDR3 DNA reads as TGTGCCTGGGGACAATCCGATACGCAGTATTTT. This translates into CAWGQSDTQYF. Using reference TRBV30 and TRBJ2-3 for the parts outside the CDR3, the full variable domain is SQTIHQWPATLVQPVGSPLSLECTVEGTSNPNLYWYRQAAGRGLQLLFYSVGIGQISSEVPQNLSASRPQDRQFILSSKKLLLSDSGFYLCAWGQSDTQYFGPGTRLTVL.

The chain uses TRBV3-1 (or the pseudogene TRBV3-2) and TRBJ2-6; 8 nucleotides agree with TRBD1. The CDR3 length is 18 residues. V shed 1 base and J 0 bases; nucleotides not matched to a gene: 5. The germline gives CDR1 LGHDT, CDR2 YNNKEL (reference sequence). The DNA for the CDR3 is TGTGCCAGCAGCCAAGGCGGGACAGGAGACTCTGGGGCCAACGTCCTGACTTTC. Translation: CASSQGGTGDSGANVLTF.

The chain combines TRBV28 with TRBJ1-2; tentative D call: TRBD1 (5 bases). The germline V and J ends were trimmed by 8 bases and 8 bases, with 18 bases remaining between them. The CDR3 is 13 residues long. Per the germline V gene, CDR1 is MDHEN and CDR2 is SYDVKM. In nucleotides, the CDR3 is TGTGCCAGCTTACCGACAGCCGTAAGGGGCTACACCTTC. It translates to CASLPTAVRGYTF.

This chain joins TRBV20-1 and TRBJ1-2, with 7 positions matching TRBD1. The CDR3 contains 11 residues. Losses at the gene ends were 4 bases for V and 8 bases for J; bases not matched to a gene: 4. Per the germline V gene, CDR1 is DFQATT and CDR2 is SNEGSKA (reference sequence). The CDR3 coding sequence is TGCAGTGCTACGACAGGGTCCGGCTACACCTTC. Translation: CSATTGSGYTF.

The CDR3: CASSTRRLVGHYEQYF. The CDR3 DNA reads as TGTGCCAGCAGCACTCGACGACTAGTAGGCCACTACGAGCAGTACTTC. The rearrangement links TRBV5-6 to TRBJ2-7; D is possibly TRBD2 (6 bases). V lost 4 bases to trimming and J lost 3 bases, with 20 bases between them. There are 16 residues in the CDR3. CDR1 and CDR2 (germline): SGHDT, YYEEEE.

CDR3 in DNA: TGTGCCAGCAGTCCCGGACAGGGAAACCAAGAGACCCAGTACTTC. As protein: CASSPGQGNQETQYF. The rearrangement links TRBV5-8 to TRBJ2-5, with 8 bases aligning to TRBD1. V was pared by 5 bases and J by 0 bases, with 6 bases of the junction left unmatched. The CDR3 spans 15 residues. CDR1 SGHTS and CDR2 YDEGEE come from the germline V gene.